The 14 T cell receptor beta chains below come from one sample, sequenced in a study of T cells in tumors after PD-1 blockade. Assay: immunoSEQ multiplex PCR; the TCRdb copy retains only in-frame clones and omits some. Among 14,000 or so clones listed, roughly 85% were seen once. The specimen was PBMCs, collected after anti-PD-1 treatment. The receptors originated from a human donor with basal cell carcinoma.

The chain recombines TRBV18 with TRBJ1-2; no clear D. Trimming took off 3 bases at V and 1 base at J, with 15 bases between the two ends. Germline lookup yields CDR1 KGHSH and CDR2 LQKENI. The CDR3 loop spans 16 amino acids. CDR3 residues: CASSPVHSEDNYGYTF. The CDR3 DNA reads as TGTGCCAGCTCACCGGTCCACTCAGAAGATAACTATGGCTACACCTTC.

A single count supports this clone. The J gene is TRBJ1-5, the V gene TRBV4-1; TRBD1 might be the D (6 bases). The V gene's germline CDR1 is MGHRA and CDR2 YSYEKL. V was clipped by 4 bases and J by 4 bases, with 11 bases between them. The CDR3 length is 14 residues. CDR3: CASSPGVRNQPQHF. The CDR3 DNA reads TGCGCCAGCAGCCCAGGGGTTCGGAATCAGCCCCAGCATTTT.

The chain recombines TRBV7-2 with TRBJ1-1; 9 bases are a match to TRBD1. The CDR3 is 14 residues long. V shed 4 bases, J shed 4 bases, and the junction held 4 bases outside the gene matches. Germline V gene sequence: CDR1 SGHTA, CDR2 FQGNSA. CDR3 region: CASSSQGALTEAFF. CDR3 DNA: TGTGCCAGCAGCTCACAGGGGGCTCTCACTGAAGCTTTCTTT. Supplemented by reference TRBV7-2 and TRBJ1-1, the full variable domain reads GAGVSQSPSNKVTEKGKDVELRCDPISGHTALYWYRQSLGQGLEFLIYFQGNSAPDKSGLPSDRFSAERTGGSVSTLTIQRTQQEDSAVYLCASSSQGALTEAFFGQGTRLTVV.

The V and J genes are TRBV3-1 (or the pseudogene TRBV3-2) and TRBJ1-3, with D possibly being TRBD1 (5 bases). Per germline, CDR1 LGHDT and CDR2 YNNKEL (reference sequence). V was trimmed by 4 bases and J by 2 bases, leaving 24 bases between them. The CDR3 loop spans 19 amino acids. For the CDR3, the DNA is TGTGCCAGCAGCCGCGCCCAGATATCCAGGGTTTCCACTGGAAACACCATATATTTT. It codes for CASSRAQISRVSTGNTIYF.

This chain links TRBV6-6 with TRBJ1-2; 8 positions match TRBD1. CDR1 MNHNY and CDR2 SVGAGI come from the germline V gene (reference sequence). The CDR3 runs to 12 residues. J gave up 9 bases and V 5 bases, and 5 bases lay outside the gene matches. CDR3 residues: CASSGQGVSYTF. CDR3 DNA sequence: TGTGCCAGCAGTGGACAGGGAGTGAGCTACACCTTC.

CDR3 protein: CSVEADSSTDTQYF. In DNA form, the CDR3 reads TGCAGCGTTGAGGCCGATTCGAGCACAGATACGCAGTATTTT. The V and J genes are TRBV29-1 and TRBJ2-3, with no clear D. V was pared by 3 bases and J by 0 bases, with 10 bases between. The CDR3 has 14 amino acids. Per germline, CDR1 SQVTM and CDR2 ANQGSEA.

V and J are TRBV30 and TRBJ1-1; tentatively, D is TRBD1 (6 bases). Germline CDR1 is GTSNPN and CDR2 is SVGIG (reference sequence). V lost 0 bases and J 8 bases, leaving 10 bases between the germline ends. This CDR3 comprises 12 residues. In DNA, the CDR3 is TGTGCCTGGAGTGTACAGGGTAGGGAAGCTTTCTTT. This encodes CAWSVQGREAFF.

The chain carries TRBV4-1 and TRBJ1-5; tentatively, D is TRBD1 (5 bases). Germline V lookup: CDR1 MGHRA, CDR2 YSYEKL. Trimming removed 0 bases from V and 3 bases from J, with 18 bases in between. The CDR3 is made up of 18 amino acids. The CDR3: CASSQDHVAGDLNQPQHF. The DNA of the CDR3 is TGCGCCAGCAGCCAAGATCACGTGGCCGGGGACCTCAATCAGCCCCAGCATTTT.

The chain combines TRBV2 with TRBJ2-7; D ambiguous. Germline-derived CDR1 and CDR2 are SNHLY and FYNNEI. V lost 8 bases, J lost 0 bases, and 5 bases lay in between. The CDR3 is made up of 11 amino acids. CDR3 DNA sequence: TGTGCCAGCGCCGCCTCCTACGAGCAGTACTTC. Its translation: CASAASYEQYF.

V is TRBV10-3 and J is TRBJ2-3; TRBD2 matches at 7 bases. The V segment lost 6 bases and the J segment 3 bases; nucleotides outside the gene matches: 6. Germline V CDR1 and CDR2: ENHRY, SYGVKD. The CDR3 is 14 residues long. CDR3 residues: CAISARGRTDTQYF. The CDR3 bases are TGTGCCATCAGCGCCCGCGGGAGAACAGATACGCAGTATTTT.

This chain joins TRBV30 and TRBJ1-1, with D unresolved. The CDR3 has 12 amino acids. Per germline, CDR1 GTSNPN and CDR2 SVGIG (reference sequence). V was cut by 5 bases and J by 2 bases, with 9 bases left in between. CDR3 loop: CAWGPLNTEAFF. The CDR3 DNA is TGTGCCTGGGGGCCCCTAAACACTGAAGCTTTCTTT.

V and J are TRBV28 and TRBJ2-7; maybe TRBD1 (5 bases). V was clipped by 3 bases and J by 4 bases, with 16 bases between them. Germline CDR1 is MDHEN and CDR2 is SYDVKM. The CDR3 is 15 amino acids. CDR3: CASSFRGRGNYEQYF. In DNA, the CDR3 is TGTGCCAGCAGTTTTAGAGGAAGGGGAAATTACGAGCAGTACTTC. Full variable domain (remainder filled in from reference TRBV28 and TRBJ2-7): DVKVTQSSRYLVKRTGEKVFLECVQDMDHENMFWYRQDPGLGLRLIYFSYDVKMKEKGDIPEGYSVSREKKERFSLILESASTNQTSMYLCASSFRGRGNYEQYFGPGTRLTVT.

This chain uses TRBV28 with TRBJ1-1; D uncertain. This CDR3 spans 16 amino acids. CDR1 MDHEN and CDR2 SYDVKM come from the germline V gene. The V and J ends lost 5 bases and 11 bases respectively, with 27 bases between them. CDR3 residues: CASSLRREYLPHAAFF. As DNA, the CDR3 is TGTGCCAGCAGTCTACGGAGAGAATATCTGCCGCATGCGGCTTTCTTT.

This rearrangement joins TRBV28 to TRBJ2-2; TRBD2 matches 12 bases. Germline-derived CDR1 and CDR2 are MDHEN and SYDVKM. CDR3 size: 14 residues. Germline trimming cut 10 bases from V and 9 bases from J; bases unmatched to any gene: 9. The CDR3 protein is CATSSGGGNRELFF. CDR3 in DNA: TGTGCCACATCTAGCGGGGGGGGCAACCGGGAGCTGTTTTTT. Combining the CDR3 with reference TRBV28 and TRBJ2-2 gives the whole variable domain DVKVTQSSRYLVKRTGEKVFLECVQDMDHENMFWYRQDPGLGLRLIYFSYDVKMKEKGDIPEGYSVSREKKERFSLILESASTNQTSMYLCATSSGGGNRELFFGEGSRLTVL.